At least ten counts were recorded for the clone carrying this T cell receptor (beta chain). The antigen remains undetermined. The sample comes from a study of metastatic and nonmetastatic thyroid tumors. Whole-study context: Repertoire comparison spanned blood and tumor or nodule tissue of malignant and benign thyroid patients. Study results and caveats: As reported, TCR beta diversity in blood and tumor was significantly higher in malignant thyroid tumors than in benign nodules.

TCRdb recomputed clones from the PCR reads via MiXCR. The repertoire holds approximately 19,000 clones, with approximately 22% as singletons. Germline lookup yields CDR1 SGHTA and CDR2 FQGTGA. This CDR3 is 14 amino acids long. Trimming pared 2 bases from V and 5 bases from J, leaving 11 bases between. The entire patient cohort was treatment-naive prior to thyroid surgery. The rearrangement uses TRBV7-3 and TRBJ2-3, with unresolved D. The material sequenced was tumor tissue. This receptor was taken from a male donor with papillary thyroid cancer or a benign thyroid nodule (not recorded which). Some clones in this sample may be carry-over from other donors' samples. CDR3 DNA sequence: TGTGCCAGCAGCTTACGGTCAGTGGAAGATACGCAGTATTTT. Translating gives CASSLRSVEDTQYF.